This T cell receptor (beta chain) was obtained from a study of blood T cells in healthy people across ages. Study-level findings and limits: Aged donors had fewer naive CD4+ cells and lower diversity than long-lived donors.

About this clonotype: Antigen specificity is unknown.

No fewer than 6 micrograms of total RNA were isolated from every sample. It was with a sample-barcoded 5' primer and a J-beta primer mix that a second PCR of about 6 to 12 cycles was run. The template-switch adaptor, which had 12 random nucleotides, put a tag on each cDNA molecule. One entry per CDR3 protein, called by TCRdb with MiXCR from the 5' RACE reads. The data show about 1.7 million distinct CDR3 sequences, with about 30% seen just once and 7% to 9% held by the top ten. The germline V gene encodes CDR1 KGHDR and CDR2 SFDVKD. The CDR3 totals 16 residues. Trimming took off 1 base at V and 6 bases at J, with 14 bases between the two ends.

The V call is TRBV24-1, the J call TRBJ2-2, with D perhaps given as TRBD1 or TRBD2 (5 bases each). The source material was blood. The clonotype comes from a woman aged 25 to 39 in good health. The CDR3 bases are TGTGCCACCAGTGATTTTCCGGGGACGGTCGCCGGGGAGCTGTTTTTT. Encoded protein: CATSDFPGTVAGELFF.